Shown below are 16 T cell receptor beta chains from a single sample sequenced in a study of cytomegalovirus exposure and HLA in healthy donors. With 60 Vbeta and 13 Jbeta primers, the PCR was carried out. Generated by immunoSEQ multiplex PCR, the TCRdb table keeps only in-frame clones and is missing some. Of fewer than 75,000 clones in the sample, around 83% were seen once. Sample: PBMCs. These TCRs come from a man aged 25 to 40 in good health and CMV-seronegative.

This clone was seen just once. The chain joins TRBV5-4 to TRBJ2-7; TRBD1 matches 9 bases. CDR1 SGHNT and CDR2 YYREEE come from the germline V gene (reference sequence). The CDR3 has 15 residues. V was pared by 2 bases and J by 6 bases, with 9 bases of the junction left unmatched. The CDR3 DNA is TGTGCCAGCAGCTTTTCCGGGACAGGGTTGGCCGAGCAGTACTTC. Protein: CASSFSGTGLAEQYF. The full variable domain, rest sourced from reference TRBV5-4 and TRBJ2-7, is ETGVTQSPTHLIKTRGQQVTLRCSSQSGHNTVSWYQQALGQGPQFIFQYYREEENGRGNFPPRFSGLQFPNYSSELNVNALELDDSALYLCASSFSGTGLAEQYFGPGTRLTVT.

The chain combines TRBV7-9 with TRBJ2-2; 7 positions agree with TRBD1. CDR3 length: 14 amino acids. V lost 5 bases to trimming and J lost 6 bases; unmatched junction nucleotides: 6. Germline loops: CDR1 SEHNR, CDR2 FQNEAQ (reference sequence). The CDR3 DNA sequence: TGTGCCAGCAGCCGTATACAGGGGTCCGGGGAGCTGTTTTTT. Translating it yields CASSRIQGSGELFF.

V and J are TRBV10-2 and TRBJ1-1; 7 nucleotides line up with TRBD1. This CDR3 has 14 amino acids. The germline V gene has CDR1 WSHSY and CDR2 SAAADI. V shed 2 bases, J shed 1 base, and the junction held 1 base outside the gene matches. CDR3 in amino acids: CASSERTGNTEAFF. The DNA of the CDR3 is TGCGCCAGCAGTGAGCGGACAGGGAACACTGAAGCTTTCTTT.

V usage is TRBV7-8 and J usage is TRBJ2-7; 10 positions agree with TRBD2. J gave up 4 bases and V 5 bases, and 2 bases lay outside the gene matches. CDR1 SGHVS and CDR2 FQNEAQ come from the germline V gene. This CDR3 region has 13 residues. Here the CDR3 reads CASSRTSGYEQYF. CDR3 sequence (DNA): TGTGCCAGCAGCCGGACTAGCGGATACGAGCAGTACTTC.

The chain is built from TRBV9 and TRBJ1-6; 8 bases line up with TRBD1. The CDR3 runs to 14 residues. V trimming: 4 bases; J trimming: 10 bases; junction bases outside the gene matches: 7. CDR1 and CDR2 (germline): SGDLS, YYNGEE. The CDR3 is CASSPRGQASPLHF. The CDR3 DNA follows: TGTGCCAGCAGCCCCAGGGGGCAGGCCTCACCCCTCCACTTT. The full variable domain, completed using reference TRBV9 and TRBJ1-6, is DSGVTQTPKHLITATGQRVTLRCSPRSGDLSVYWYQQSLDQGLQFLIQYYNGEERAKGNILERFSAQQFPDLHSELNLSSLELGDSALYFCASSPRGQASPLHFGNGTRLTVT.

The V call is TRBV9, the J call TRBJ2-3, with D maybe TRBD2 (7 bases). Germline CDR1 SGDLS, CDR2 YYNGEE. The CDR3 totals 16 residues. Trimming left V 0 bases short and J 0 bases short, with 11 bases between. The CDR3 loop is CASSVGGGDSTDTQYF. The CDR3 DNA reads as TGTGCCAGCAGCGTAGGCGGGGGCGATAGCACAGATACGCAGTATTTT.

As DNA, the CDR3 is TGTGCCAGCAGCCCAGGACAGGGCAACTATGGCTACACCTTC. It translates to CASSPGQGNYGYTF. The chain couples TRBV5-5 to TRBJ1-2; 8 bases line up with TRBD1. The ends lost 4 bases at V and 2 bases at J; junction bases unmatched: 4. The CDR3 has 14 residues. CDR1 SGHKS and CDR2 YYEKEE come from the germline V gene (reference sequence).

The chain uses TRBV7-9 and TRBJ2-5; TRBD2 aligns across 13 bases. This CDR3 comprises 14 residues. Looked up from germline, CDR1 is SEHNR and CDR2 is FQNEAQ (reference sequence). After removal of 1 base from V and 11 bases from J, the junction contained 4 bases not matched to a gene. In DNA, the CDR3 is TGTGCCAGCAGCTTAGGGACTAGCGGGAGAGAGCAGTACTTC. Protein: CASSLGTSGREQYF.

CDR3 in amino acids: CASSYSKADQPQHF. The CDR3 region has the DNA TGTGCCAGCAGTTACTCGAAGGCGGATCAGCCCCAGCATTTT. The rearrangement joins TRBV6-6 to TRBJ1-5; D not resolved. V lost 0 bases to trimming and J lost 5 bases, with 8 bases between them. There are 14 residues in the CDR3. From germline, CDR1 is MNHNY and CDR2 SVGAGI (reference sequence).

The J gene is TRBJ2-1, the V gene TRBV6-5; TRBD1 agrees at 7 bases. Germline trimming cut 5 bases from V and 8 bases from J; bases unmatched to any gene: 9. This CDR3 contains 14 residues. Germline loops: CDR1 MNHEY, CDR2 SVGAGI. CDR3 DNA sequence: TGTGCCAGCAGTCCAGGACAGGCCTGGGATGAGCAGTTCTTC. It codes for CASSPGQAWDEQFF.

The chain recombines TRBV19 with TRBJ2-7, with 8 bases identical to TRBD2. The CDR3 loop spans 15 amino acids. J gave up 0 bases and V 3 bases, and 4 bases lay outside the gene matches. From germline, CDR1 is LNHDA and CDR2 SQIVND (reference sequence). The CDR3 region has the DNA TGTGCCAGTAGTATGACTAGCGTGAGCTCCTACGAGCAGTACTTC. Its translation is CASSMTSVSSYEQYF.

V is TRBV13 and J is TRBJ2-3; D unresolved. V shed 4 bases and J shed 4 bases, with 6 bases lying between them. CDR3 length equals 12 residues. CDR1 PRHDT and CDR2 FYEKMQ come from the germline V gene (reference sequence). In DNA, the CDR3 is TGTGCCAGCAGCTCCGAGCCAGATACGCAGTATTTT. Translation gives CASSSEPDTQYF.

The chain uses TRBV7-2 and TRBJ2-3; unclear D gene. The CDR3 contains 12 residues. The V and J ends lost 5 bases and 6 bases respectively, with 9 bases between them. Per germline, CDR1 SGHTA and CDR2 FQGNSA. The CDR3 DNA sequence: TGTGCCAGCAGCCCTATTGTGGATACGCAGTATTTT. Its translation: CASSPIVDTQYF.

The chain uses TRBV4-3 and TRBJ1-5; D call uncertain. This CDR3 spans 15 amino acids. The germline V and J ends were trimmed by 2 bases and 4 bases, with 12 bases remaining between them. The germline V gene encodes CDR1 LGHNA and CDR2 YSLEER. CDR3: CASSQYRTGNQPQHF. CDR3 DNA sequence: TGCGCCAGCAGCCAATACCGGACGGGGAATCAGCCCCAGCATTTT.

The rearrangement joins TRBV6-5 to TRBJ2-3; 7 bases are a match to TRBD2. The CDR3 is 16 amino acids. V lost 2 bases and J lost 4; bases outside the gene matches: 9. The germline V gene has CDR1 MNHEY and CDR2 SVGAGI. In DNA, the CDR3 is TGTGCCAGCAGTTACGGGCTAGCGGCCGGCCCAGATACGCAGTATTTT. Encoded protein: CASSYGLAAGPDTQYF.

This chain links TRBV11-2 with TRBJ1-6, with D possibly being TRBD1 (5 bases). This CDR3 has 14 amino acids. With 1 base removed from V and 10 bases from J, the gap between germline ends came to 11 bases. Germline V gives CDR1 SGHAT, CDR2 FQNNGV. CDR3 in DNA: TGTGCCAGCAGCTTAGGGGATGGGGCGTCACCCCTCCACTTT. It yields the protein CASSLGDGASPLHF.